The 18 T cell receptor beta chains listed next were all sequenced from one sample in a study of regulatory T cells in long-lasting Graves disease. Assembly of TCR beta libraries relied on iRepertoire HTBI primers together with Arm-PCR of CDR3 regions. TCRdb redid the calling of the multiplex PCR reads with MiXCR, one entry per CDR3 protein. Seen here are hundreds of thousands of distinct CDR3 sequences, roughly 15% observed once, and the top ten hold 18%. As to time point: newly diagnosed GD, antithyroid drugs for less than 3 months. From RNA extracted from PBMCs, the TCR library was made. These data also featured in a second study, about T cells in Graves' hyperthyroidism and ophthalmopathy.

Sequencing used peripheral blood mononuclear cells (PBMCs), obtained at new diagnosis, from a patient treated with antithyroid drugs. The receptors come from a woman in her 30s with Graves disease.

This clonotype was counted a few times. CDR3 protein: CASSFIGAQETQYF. The CDR3 region has the DNA TGTGCCAGCAGCTTTATTGGAGCGCAAGAGACCCAGTACTTC. The genes are TRBV11-2 and TRBJ2-5; D remains unclear. The CDR3 has 14 amino acids. V shed 3 bases and J shed 2 bases, with 10 bases lying between them. The germline V gene has CDR1 SGHAT and CDR2 FQNNGV.

In the case of this clonotype: A much bigger clone sits one base away, suggesting this may be a read error. The chain is built from TRBV6-2 or TRBV6-3 and TRBJ1-4, with 7 bases lining up with TRBD1. The CDR3 sequence is 14 residues long. Germline-derived CDR1 and CDR2 are MNHEY and SVGEGT. Here the CDR3 reads CATRPRGTNEKPFF. The CDR3 DNA sequence: TGTGCCACGCGACCCAGGGGGACTAATGAAAAACCGTTTTTT.

Many counts were recorded for this clonotype. The chain recombines TRBV29-1 with TRBJ1-1; no firm D call. Trimming pared 3 bases from V and 1 base from J, leaving 9 bases between. The CDR3 is 13 residues long. Germline V gene sequence: CDR1 SQVTM, CDR2 ANQGSEA. CDR3 bases: TGCAGCGTTGAGGAATGGGAGAACACTGAAGCTTTCTTT. This codes for CSVEEWENTEAFF.

V usage is TRBV19 and J usage is TRBJ2-2; 7 bases fit TRBD1. CDR1 is LNHDA, CDR2 SQIVND, per germline (reference sequence). Germline trimming cut 6 bases from V and 9 bases from J; bases unmatched to any gene: 10. This CDR3 region has 14 residues. CDR3 protein: CASSRDRVGRELFF. The CDR3, as DNA: TGTGCCAGTAGCAGAGACAGGGTGGGGCGGGAGCTGTTTTTT.

This clonotype appeared once. Germline and junction disagree at one end, which may indicate a read error. The CDR3 DNA reads as TGTGCCATCAGCTTCTGGCAAGAGACCCAGTACTTC. It translates to CAISFWQETQYF. V usage is TRBV15 and J usage is TRBJ2-5; no definite D call. This CDR3 contains 12 residues. Germline CDR1 reads LNHNV; CDR2 reads YYDKDF (reference sequence).

This clonotype has at least ten counts. This sequence joins TRBV2 and TRBJ2-3, with 10 bases that match TRBD1. V shed 3 bases and J 11 bases; nucleotides not matched to a gene: 8. The germline V gene encodes CDR1 SNHLY and CDR2 FYNNEI. The CDR3 has 14 residues. The CDR3 region is CASSEETGGLRQYF. The CDR3 region has the DNA TGTGCCAGCAGTGAGGAGACAGGGGGCTTGCGGCAGTATTTT.

This clonotype was seen a handful of times. One base away lies a much larger clone, so this may be a sequencing read error. The CDR3 sequence is CASSQVYERYF. The CDR3 DNA is TGTGCCAGCAGCCAAGTTTACGAGCGGTACTTC. The chain combines TRBV3-1 with TRBJ2-7; D gene uncertain. The CDR3 has 11 residues. Per germline, CDR1 LGHDT and CDR2 YNNKEL (reference sequence).

This clonotype appeared many times. The chain employs TRBV3-1 and TRBJ1-5, with D perhaps matching TRBD1 (5 bases). The V end lost 7 bases, the J end lost 7 bases, and 14 bases lay between the germline ends. In germline, CDR1 is LGHDT, CDR2 YNNKEL (reference sequence). This CDR3 has 13 residues. CDR3 amino acids: CASTWGVGQPQHF. The CDR3 DNA sequence: TGTGCCAGCACCTGGGGGGTCGGACAGCCCCAGCATTTT.

J is TRBJ1-3 and V is TRBV6-2 or TRBV6-3; D call uncertain. Germline V CDR1 and CDR2: MNHEY, SVGEGT. CDR3 size: 14 residues. V gave up 8 bases and J gave up 0 bases, with 11 bases separating them. In nucleotides, the CDR3 is TGTGCCAGCTGTTCGGGGAACTCTGGAAACACCATATATTTT. Amino acids: CASCSGNSGNTIYF.

V usage is TRBV29-1 and J usage is TRBJ2-3; D is ambiguous. V was pared by 3 bases and J by 6 bases, with 1 base between. Germline V gene data show CDR1 as SQVTM and CDR2 as ANQGSEA. There are 9 residues in the CDR3. DNA of the CDR3: TGCAGCGTTGAGGATACGCAGTATTTT. It translates to CSVEDTQYF.

The chain uses TRBV27 and TRBJ1-6; no firm D call. There are 15 residues in the CDR3. V lost 2 bases and J 10 bases, leaving 15 bases between the germline ends. Germline V gene sequence: CDR1 MNHEY, CDR2 SMNVEV (reference sequence). CDR3 bases: TGTGCCAGCAGTTTAGAGGCAGGAGTAGCCTCACCCCTCCACTTT. Translated: CASSLEAGVASPLHF.

V and J are TRBV19 and TRBJ2-1, with TRBD2 identical over 8 bases. The DNA end favors TRBJ2-5, so the J call may be wrong. CDR1 is LNHDA, CDR2 SQIVND, per germline (reference sequence). This CDR3 is 15 amino acids long. CDR3 residues: CASRPGTRYRETQYF. The CDR3 DNA is TGTGCCAGCCGTCCCGGGACTAGATATCGAGAGACCCAGTACTTC.

This clonotype was seen repeatedly, ten times or more. This chain connects TRBV28 to TRBJ1-5; D not certain. The V gene lost 5 bases and the J gene lost 6 bases, with 14 bases spanning the gap. Germline V CDR1 and CDR2: MDHEN, SYDVKM. The CDR3 has 14 amino acids. DNA for the CDR3: TGTGCCAGCAGTCTTAAAATCCGGGGTCAGCCCCAGCATTTT. This gives the protein CASSLKIRGQPQHF.

The V call is TRBV4-1, the J call TRBJ1-1; 8 bases map to TRBD1. Germline lookup yields CDR1 MGHRA and CDR2 YSYEKL. The CDR3 runs to 14 residues. V was clipped by 0 bases and J by 7 bases; unmatched bases: 4. The CDR3, as DNA: TGCGCCAGCAGCCAAGAGCAGGGGGCTTATGAAGCTTTCTTT. This encodes CASSQEQGAYEAFF.

The sample holds many counts of this clonotype. V is TRBV20-1 and J is TRBJ1-1, with D perhaps TRBD1 (5 bases). CDR3 length: 15 amino acids. Germline V lookup: CDR1 DFQATT, CDR2 SNEGSKA (reference sequence). Deletions cut 3 bases from V and 5 bases from J, with 19 bases between. The CDR3 spells CSASDGGRVGTEAFF. The CDR3 nucleotides read TGCAGTGCTAGTGACGGTGGCAGGGTGGGGACTGAAGCTTTCTTT.

The V gene is TRBV2, the J gene TRBJ2-7; 9 positions agree with TRBD1. Trimming removed 8 bases from V and 6 bases from J; junction bases left unmatched: 8. The CDR3 has 13 residues. CDR1 is SNHLY, CDR2 FYNNEI, per germline. The CDR3 spells CASGQGTYSEQYF. CDR3 sequence (DNA): TGTGCCAGCGGACAGGGGACCTACTCCGAGCAGTACTTC.

The J gene is TRBJ1-6, the V gene TRBV3-1, with D perhaps matching TRBD1 (5 bases). V was clipped by 3 bases and J by 8 bases, with 17 bases between them. Per germline, CDR1 LGHDT and CDR2 YNNKEL (reference sequence). This CDR3 is 16 amino acids long. The CDR3 DNA reads TGTGCCAGCAGCCAGAGACCTAGTCTGGGGGATTCACCCCTCCACTTT. Its translation is CASSQRPSLGDSPLHF. Together with reference TRBV3-1 and TRBJ1-6, the CDR3 gives the full variable domain: DTAVSQTPKYLVTQMGNDKSIKCEQNLGHDTMYWYKQDSKKFLKIMFSYNNKELIINETVPNRFSPKSPDKAHLNLHINSLELGDSAVYFCASSQRPSLGDSPLHFGNGTRLTVT.

This clonotype was counted between two and nine times. V gene TRBV6-1 combines with J gene TRBJ1-4; 12 nucleotides agree with TRBD1. The CDR3 extends over 16 amino acids. The V and J ends lost 4 bases and 8 bases, in that order; junction bases with no gene match: 8. Germline V gene data show CDR1 as MNHNS and CDR2 as SASEGT. The CDR3 here is CASSVKLGTGGEKLFF. The CDR3 nucleotides are TGTGCCAGCAGTGTAAAACTTGGGACAGGGGGCGAAAAACTGTTTTTT.